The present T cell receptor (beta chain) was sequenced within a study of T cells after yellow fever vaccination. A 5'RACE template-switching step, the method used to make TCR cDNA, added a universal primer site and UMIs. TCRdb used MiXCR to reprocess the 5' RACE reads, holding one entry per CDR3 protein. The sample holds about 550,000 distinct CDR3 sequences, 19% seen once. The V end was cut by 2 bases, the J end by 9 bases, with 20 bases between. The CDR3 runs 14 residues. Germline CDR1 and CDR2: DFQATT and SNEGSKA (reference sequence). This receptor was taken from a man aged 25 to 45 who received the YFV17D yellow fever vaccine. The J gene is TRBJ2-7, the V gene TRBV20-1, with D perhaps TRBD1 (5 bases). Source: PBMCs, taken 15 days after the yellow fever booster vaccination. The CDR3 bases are TGCAGTGCTAGAATGGGGCAGAGGAAGTGGGGGCAGTACTTC. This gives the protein CSARMGQRKWGQYF.